This T cell receptor (beta chain) originates from a study of blood T cell repertoires in COVID-19. Turning to the study itself: Material from acute and convalescent COVID-19 was sourced from the United States, Italy and Spain. From T cells, B-cell-depleted T cells, or PBMCs came the material, which was cDNA or gDNA.

As handled by the study authors: Reference gene primer amplification in the assay estimated nucleated cell counts. TCRdb's copy holds only in-frame clones and misses some; the assay was immunoSEQ multiplex PCR. V, J and clone size derive from that table, while D and trimming were established from the DNA sequence. The sample consists of about 50,000 clones, 80% to 90% of them appearing once. The CDR3 spans 16 residues. The germline V and J ends were trimmed by 0 bases and 2 bases, with 15 bases remaining between them. Germline V lookup: CDR1 SGHRS, CDR2 YFSETQ. Source material: peripheral blood. The genes are TRBV5-1 and TRBJ2-7, with D perhaps matching TRBD2 (6 bases). The receptor was isolated from a human donor with active COVID-19. The donor label of this sample is uncertain. CDR3 nucleotide sequence: TGCGCCAGCAGCTTGGAGGCGGGGCAGGCAGCCTACGAGCAGTACTTC. Translation: CASSLEAGQAAYEQYF.